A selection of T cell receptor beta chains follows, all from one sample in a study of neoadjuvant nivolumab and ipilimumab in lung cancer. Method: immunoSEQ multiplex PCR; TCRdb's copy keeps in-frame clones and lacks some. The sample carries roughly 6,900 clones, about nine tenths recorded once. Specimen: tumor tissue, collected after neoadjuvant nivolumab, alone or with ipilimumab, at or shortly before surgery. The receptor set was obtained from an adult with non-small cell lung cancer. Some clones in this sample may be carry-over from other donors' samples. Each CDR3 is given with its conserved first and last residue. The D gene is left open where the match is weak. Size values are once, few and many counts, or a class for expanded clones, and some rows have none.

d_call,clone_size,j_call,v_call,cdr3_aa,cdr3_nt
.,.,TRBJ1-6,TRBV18,CASSQLERHNSPLHF,TGTGCCAGCTCACAGCTAGAAAGGCATAATTCACCCCTCCACTTT
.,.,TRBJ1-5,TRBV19,CASSIEFGNQPQHF,TGTGCCAGTAGTATAGAATTTGGCAATCAGCCCCAGCATTTT
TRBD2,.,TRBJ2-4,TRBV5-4,CASSADQGGTNIQYF,TGTGCCAGCAGCGCTGACCAGGGAGGGACCAACATTCAGTACTTC
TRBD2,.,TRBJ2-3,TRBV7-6,CASSLESSGGSTDTQYF,TGTGCCAGCAGCTTAGAGTCTAGCGGGGGGAGCACAGATACGCAGTATTTT
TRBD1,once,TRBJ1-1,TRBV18,CASSPTGQNTEAFF,TGTGCCAGCTCACCGACAGGGCAAAACACTGAAGCTTTCTTT
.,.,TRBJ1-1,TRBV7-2,CASSARGAPSTEAFF,TGTGCCAGCAGCGCCAGAGGGGCCCCGAGCACTGAAGCTTTCTTT
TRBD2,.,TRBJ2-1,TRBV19,CASSKILSTSRDEQFF,TGTGCCAGTAGTAAAATCCTTTCGACTAGCCGCGATGAGCAGTTCTTC
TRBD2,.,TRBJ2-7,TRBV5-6,CASSLGDRRLAGYEQYF,TGTGCCAGCAGCTTGGGGGACAGACGACTAGCGGGGTACGAGCAGTACTTC
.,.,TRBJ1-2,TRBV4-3,CASSQGRASNYGYTF,TGCGCCAGCAGCCAAGGAAGGGCTTCTAACTATGGCTACACCTTC
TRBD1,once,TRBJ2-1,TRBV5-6,CASSLRQGPISAEQFF,TGTGCCAGCAGCTTGCGACAGGGACCGATTTCTGCTGAGCAGTTCTTC
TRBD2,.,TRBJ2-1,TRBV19,CASSAHTPGLAGLKQFF,TGTGCCAGTAGTGCCCATACCCCCGGGCTAGCGGGATTAAAGCAGTTCTTC
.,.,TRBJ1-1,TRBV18,CASSPRGGSEAFF,TGTGCCAGCTCACCCCGGGGAGGGAGTGAAGCTTTCTTT
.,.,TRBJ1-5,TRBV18,CASSTDLNQPQHF,TGTGCCAGCTCAACAGACCTAAATCAGCCCCAGCATTTT
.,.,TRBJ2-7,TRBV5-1,CASKGWNEQYF,TGCGCCAGCAAAGGATGGAACGAGCAGTACTTC
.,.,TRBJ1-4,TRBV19,CASSSYSNEKLFF,TGTGCCAGTAGTTCCTACTCTAATGAAAAACTGTTTTTT
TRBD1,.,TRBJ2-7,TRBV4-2,CASSQEPPGQFYEQYF,TGTGCCAGCAGCCAAGAACCCCCGGGACAGTTCTACGAGCAGTACTTC
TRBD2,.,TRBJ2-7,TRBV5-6,CASSLLAGTIGSYEQYF,TGTGCCAGCAGCTTGCTAGCGGGGACGATAGGCTCCTACGAGCAGTACTTC
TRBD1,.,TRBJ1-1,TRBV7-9,CASSQPGQGGTEAFF,TGTGCCAGCAGCCAACCGGGACAGGGAGGCACTGAAGCTTTCTTT
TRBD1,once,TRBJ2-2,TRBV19,CASSRGTGLVTGELFF,TGTGCCAGTAGTAGGGGGACAGGTCTGGTCACCGGGGAGCTGTTTTTT
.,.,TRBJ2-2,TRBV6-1,CASSVGGAGELFF,TGTGCCAGCAGTGTAGGAGGCGCCGGGGAGCTGTTTTTT
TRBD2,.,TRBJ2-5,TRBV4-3,CASSQEASGRDRETQYF,TGCGCCAGCAGCCAAGAGGCTAGCGGGAGAGATCGGGAGACCCAGTACTTC
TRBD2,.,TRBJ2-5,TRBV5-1,CASSLVVSGSETQYF,TGCGCCAGCAGCTTGGTGGTTAGCGGGAGTGAGACCCAGTACTTC
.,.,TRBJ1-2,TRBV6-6,CASSYSQIGGYGYTF,TGTGCCAGCAGTTACTCCCAGATAGGGGGCTATGGCTACACCTTC
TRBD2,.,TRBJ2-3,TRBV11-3,CASSMSGRAADTQYF,TGTGCCAGCAGCATGAGCGGGAGGGCCGCAGATACGCAGTATTTT
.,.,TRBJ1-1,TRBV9,CASSWQDVMNTEAFF,TGTGCCAGCAGTTGGCAGGACGTCATGAACACTGAAGCTTTCTTT
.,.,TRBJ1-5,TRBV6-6,CASSSSRGNQPQHF,TGTGCCAGCAGCTCATCGCGGGGGAATCAGCCCCAGCATTTT
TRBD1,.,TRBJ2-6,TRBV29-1,CSVIVYGQGKGRTNVLTF,TGCAGCGTTATTGTCTATGGACAGGGAAAGGGCCGGACCAACGTCCTGACTTTC
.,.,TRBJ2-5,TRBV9,CASSPRTNEETQYF,TGTGCCAGCAGCCCGCGGACAAACGAAGAGACCCAGTACTTC
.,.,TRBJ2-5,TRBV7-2,CARPTVEAQETQYF,TGTGCCAGACCCACCGTGGAGGCCCAAGAGACCCAGTACTTC
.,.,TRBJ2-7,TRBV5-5,CASSTASYEQYF,TGTGCCAGCAGTACCGCCTCCTACGAGCAGTACTTC
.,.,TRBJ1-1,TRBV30,CAWRKGSNTEAFF,TGTGCCTGGAGGAAGGGGTCGAACACTGAAGCTTTCTTT
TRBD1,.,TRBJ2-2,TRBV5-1,CASSLAPGGLGGELFF,TGCGCCAGCAGCTTGGCTCCAGGGGGCTTGGGCGGGGAGCTGTTTTTT
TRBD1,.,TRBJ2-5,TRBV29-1,CSSKLTGGEWVGETQYF,TGCAGCTCGAAGCTGACAGGGGGCGAGTGGGTGGGGGAGACCCAGTACTTC
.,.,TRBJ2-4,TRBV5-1,CASSFQGTQNIQYF,TGCGCCAGCAGCTTCCAGGGGACCCAAAACATTCAGTACTTC
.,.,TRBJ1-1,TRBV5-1,CASSLGAANTEAFF,TGCGCCAGCAGCTTGGGGGCCGCGAACACTGAAGCTTTCTTT
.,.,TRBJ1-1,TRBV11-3,CASSLVCGQGSLNTEAFF,TGTGCCAGCAGCTTAGTATGTGGCCAGGGGAGTTTGAACACTGAAGCTTTCTTT
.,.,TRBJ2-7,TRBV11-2,CASSLVGSVGYEQYF,TGTGCCAGCAGCTTAGTGGGCTCCGTGGGCTACGAGCAGTACTTC
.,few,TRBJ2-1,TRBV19,CASSIGGNNEQFF,TGTGCCAGTAGTATTGGTGGAAACAATGAGCAGTTCTTC
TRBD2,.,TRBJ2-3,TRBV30,CAWNMREGDTQYF,TGTGCCTGGAACATGCGGGAGGGGGATACGCAGTATTTT
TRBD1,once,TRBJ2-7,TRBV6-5,CASRRPGQRYEQYF,TGTGCCAGCAGGCGCCCGGGACAGAGATACGAGCAGTACTTC
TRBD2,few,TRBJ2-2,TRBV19,CASGGLAGAGELFF,TGTGCCAGTGGAGGCCTAGCGGGAGCCGGGGAGCTGTTTTTT
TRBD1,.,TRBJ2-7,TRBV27,CASSLFGTGTGSYEQYF,TGTGCCAGCAGTTTATTCGGGACAGGGACGGGGTCCTACGAGCAGTACTTC
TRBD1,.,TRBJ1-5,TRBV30,CAWSGTGDGQPQHF,TGTGCCTGGAGTGGGACAGGGGATGGCCAGCCCCAGCATTTT
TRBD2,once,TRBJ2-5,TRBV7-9,CASSGTGTSGLLQYF,TGTGCCAGCAGCGGCACCGGGACTAGCGGACTTCTCCAGTACTTC
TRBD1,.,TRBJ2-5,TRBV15,CATSRKDRVWETQYF,TGTGCCACCAGCAGGAAGGACAGGGTGTGGGAGACCCAGTACTTC
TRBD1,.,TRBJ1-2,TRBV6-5,CASRKTGGESYGYTF,TGTGCCAGCAGAAAGACAGGGGGCGAGAGTTATGGCTACACCTTC
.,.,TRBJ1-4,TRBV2,CASRLDPSDGLFF,TGTGCCAGCAGACTGGACCCATCGGACGGCCTGTTTTTT